This T cell receptor (beta chain) is from a study of blood T cell repertoires in COVID-19. Germline V lookup: CDR1 SGHAT, CDR2 FQNNGV. Trimming left V 0 bases short and J 8 bases short, with 19 bases between. This CDR3 is built from 16 residues. The method was immunoSEQ multiplex PCR; TCRdb's version includes in-frame clones alone and lacks a portion of them. The sample shows 150,000 to 200,000 clones, around 81% of them seen only once. Sequenced material: peripheral blood. The rearrangement joins TRBV11-2 to TRBJ2-5; D is unresolved. The sequence came from a human donor with acute or convalescent COVID-19. The donor label of this sample is uncertain. CDR3 sequence reads: CASSLDTPPLQETQYF. The CDR3 DNA is TGTGCCAGCAGCTTAGATACCCCGCCCTTGCAGGAAACCCAGTACTTC.